One sample yielded the 23 T cell receptor beta chains listed below, sequenced in a study of T cell changes during pregnancy in multiple sclerosis. Sequencing was performed with immunoSEQ multiplex PCR; in TCRdb, only in-frame clones are kept and a portion is missing. The sample consists of tens of thousands of clones, roughly nine tenths of them appearing once. Sequenced here: CD8+ T cells from peripheral blood mononuclear cells, sampled in the third trimester of pregnancy. These receptors all come from a female donor with multiple sclerosis, enrolled in a pregnancy study.

The chain is built from TRBV28 and TRBJ2-1; 9 bases line up with TRBD1. The CDR3 has 14 residues. Trimming removed 5 bases from V and 9 bases from J; junction bases left unmatched: 8. CDR1 MDHEN and CDR2 SYDVKM come from the germline V gene. The CDR3 is CASSGRTGGTEQFF. In nucleotides, the CDR3 is TGTGCCAGCAGTGGCCGTACAGGGGGCACTGAGCAGTTCTTC.

This clone was seen a single time. The rearrangement links TRBV11-2 to TRBJ1-2, with 7 bases that match TRBD1. V dropped 5 bases and J dropped 0; count of bases not matched to a gene: 6. CDR3 length: 15 amino acids. Germline CDR1 is SGHAT and CDR2 is FQNNGV. This CDR3 is CASSKSGQPNYGYTF. For the CDR3, the DNA is TGTGCCAGCAGCAAATCGGGACAGCCTAACTATGGCTACACCTTC.

J is TRBJ1-6 and V is TRBV6-1; 8 positions agree with TRBD1. After removal of 3 bases from V and 5 bases from J, the junction contained 3 bases not matched to a gene. The CDR3 is 15 amino acids. Germline lookup yields CDR1 MNHNS and CDR2 SASEGT. CDR3 DNA: TGTGCCAGCAGTGATATGGACAGGGATAATTCACCCCTCCACTTT. Amino acids: CASSDMDRDNSPLHF.

The chain employs TRBV7-3 and TRBJ2-1; D is perhaps TRBD2 (6 bases). V was pared by 5 bases and J by 3 bases, with 17 bases between. Germline-derived CDR1 and CDR2 are SGHTA and FQGTGA. This CDR3 region has 16 residues. CDR3 sequence: CASSPGPAGIYNEQFF. As DNA, the CDR3 is TGTGCCAGCAGCCCCGGACCTGCGGGGATCTACAATGAGCAGTTCTTC.

CDR3 DNA sequence: TGTGCCACCAGCAGTGGGACAGGGAGGGAGACCCAGTACTTC. Its protein product is CATSSGTGRETQYF. The V gene is TRBV15, the J gene TRBJ2-5, with 9 bases aligning to TRBD1. Trimming removed 3 bases from V and 5 bases from J; junction bases left unmatched: 4. This CDR3 is built from 14 residues. Germline V gives CDR1 LNHNV, CDR2 YYDKDF (reference sequence).

For this clone: The sample contains more than one DNA sequence encoding this CDR3. CDR3: CASSLRGTEAFF. The CDR3 nucleotides are TGTGCCAGCAGCTTAAGGGGGACTGAAGCTTTCTTT. The chain joins TRBV5-6 to TRBJ1-1; TRBD1 might be the D (6 bases). From germline, CDR1 is SGHDT and CDR2 YYEEEE. V dropped 2 bases and J dropped 5 bases, with 7 bases sitting between them. The CDR3 consists of 12 residues.

This rearrangement joins TRBV27 to TRBJ2-1; 10 bases are a match to TRBD2. V was pared by 5 bases and J by 10 bases, with 2 bases of the junction left unmatched. Per the germline V gene, CDR1 is MNHEY and CDR2 is SMNVEV (reference sequence). This CDR3 comprises 12 residues. The CDR3, as DNA: TGTGCCAGCAGTCTGACTAGCGGGGAGCAGTTCTTC. Its protein is CASSLTSGEQFF.

This clone was observed a few times. The chain combines TRBV9 with TRBJ1-1, with D uncertain. V dropped 4 bases and J dropped 1 base, with 14 bases sitting between them. CDR3 length: 15 amino acids. Germline CDR1 and CDR2: SGDLS and YYNGEE. For the CDR3, the DNA is TGTGCCAGCAGCCCCCCTCCGGGGAAGAACACTGAAGCTTTCTTT. It specifies CASSPPPGKNTEAFF.

In nucleotides, the CDR3 is TGTGCTAGTGGTCATGGGACAGGGGGATTAAAGGTCCAGAATGAAAAACTGTTTTTT. As protein: CASGHGTGGLKVQNEKLFF. The gene calls are TRBV12-5 and TRBJ1-4, with TRBD1 matching 11 bases. J lost 5 bases, V lost 5 bases, and 16 bases had no gene match. The CDR3 length is 19 residues. Germline loops: CDR1 LGHNT, CDR2 FRNRAP.

The chain links TRBV7-3 to TRBJ2-1, with 7 bases matching TRBD1. The CDR3 runs to 13 residues. Per germline, CDR1 SGHTA and CDR2 FQGTGA. V trimming: 5 bases; J trimming: 8 bases; junction bases outside the gene matches: 6. CDR3 sequence: CASSTQGSDEQFF. CDR3 bases: TGTGCCAGCAGCACACAGGGGTCGGATGAGCAGTTCTTC.

The chain recombines TRBV7-3 with TRBJ2-5; 13 nucleotides align to TRBD2. The junction had 9 bases not matched to a gene; V was cut back by 5 bases and J by 3 bases. CDR1 and CDR2 (germline): SGHTA, FQGTGA. The CDR3 contains 17 residues. CDR3 in DNA: TGTGCCAGCAGCCCGACTAGCGGGAGGTCAGAGGAAGAGACCCAGTACTTC. Translation gives CASSPTSGRSEEETQYF.

The V gene is TRBV11-2, the J gene TRBJ1-4, with D perhaps matching TRBD1 (5 bases). V was trimmed by 1 base and J by 1 base, leaving 7 bases between them. The V gene's germline CDR1 is SGHAT and CDR2 FQNNGV. The CDR3 is 15 amino acids. CDR3 DNA: TGTGCCAGCAGCTTAGGGACAAGAACTAATGAAAAACTGTTTTTT. Residues: CASSLGTRTNEKLFF. The entire variable domain, with the rest obtained from reference TRBV11-2 and TRBJ1-4, is as follows: EAGVAQSPRYKIIEKRQSVAFWCNPISGHATLYWYQQILGQGPKLLIQFQNNGVVDDSQLPKDRFSAERLKGVDSTLKIQPAKLEDSAVYLCASSLGTRTNEKLFFGSGTQLSVL.

A single count supports this clone. The chain has TRBV6-1 and TRBJ1-2; D remains unclear. The ends were cut back, 6 bases at V and 3 bases at J, with 8 bases in the middle. CDR3 length equals 12 residues. CDR1 and CDR2 from the germline V gene are MNHNS and SASEGT. CDR3 sequence (DNA): TGTGCCAGCAGCATCAGGTACTATGGCTACACCTTC. Protein product: CASSIRYYGYTF.

V gene TRBV25-1 combines with J gene TRBJ1-2, with D possibly TRBD1 on 6 matching bases. The length of the CDR3 is 13 residues. Germline CDR1 is MGHDK and CDR2 is SYGVNS. With 8 bases removed from V and 3 bases from J, the gap between germline ends came to 13 bases. As DNA, the CDR3 is TGTGCCAGCGGGGGCAGGTTGGACTATGGCTACACCTTC. Encoded protein: CASGGRLDYGYTF.

V usage is TRBV7-9 and J usage is TRBJ2-2; the D is unclear. The germline V gene has CDR1 SEHNR and CDR2 FQNEAQ (reference sequence). Trimming removed 1 base at V and 6 bases at J, with 12 bases between. The CDR3 is 15 residues long. The CDR3 bases are TGTGCCAGCAGCTTAGAAGGCTCGGCGGCCGGGGAGCTGTTTTTT. Amino acid sequence: CASSLEGSAAGELFF.

This rearrangement joins TRBV27 to TRBJ2-7, with 10 nucleotides matching TRBD1. CDR1 is MNHEY and CDR2 is SMNVEV in the germline V gene (reference sequence). V shed 4 bases, J shed 0 bases, and the junction held 3 bases outside the gene matches. This CDR3 region has 15 residues. The CDR3 here is CASSSRDRGSYEQYF. Here the CDR3 DNA reads TGTGCCAGCAGTTCCCGGGACAGGGGCTCCTACGAGCAGTACTTC.

The V gene is TRBV7-9, the J gene TRBJ2-2; 8 bases agree with TRBD1. V shed 5 bases, J shed 2 bases, and the junction held 13 bases outside the gene matches. Germline-derived CDR1 and CDR2 are SEHNR and FQNEAQ (reference sequence). The CDR3 spans 18 residues. CDR3 sequence (DNA): TGTGCCAGCAGCCCGCGGACAGGGAGCGTGATCAACACCGGGGAGCTGTTTTTT. This encodes CASSPRTGSVINTGELFF.

This clone was found once. The CDR3 DNA reads as TGTGCCAGCAGCTTTGGCAGGGGAATAGACGAGCAGTTCTTC. As protein: CASSFGRGIDEQFF. This chain uses TRBV5-4 with TRBJ2-1; TRBD1 is a possible D gene (6 bases). Trimming cost V 2 bases and J 10 bases, with 16 bases left between them. Germline CDR1 and CDR2: SGHNT and YYREEE (reference sequence). The CDR3 is 14 amino acids.

CDR3 protein: CASSARDRPSDTQYF. The CDR3 DNA reads TGTGCCAGCAGCGCACGGGACAGACCCTCAGATACGCAGTATTTT. V usage is TRBV7-9 and J usage is TRBJ2-3; 7 nucleotides match TRBD1. The V and J ends lost 5 bases and 4 bases, in that order; junction bases with no gene match: 9. CDR1 is SEHNR and CDR2 is FQNEAQ in the germline V gene (reference sequence). The CDR3 has 15 residues. The whole variable domain, remainder taken from reference TRBV7-9 and TRBJ2-3, is DTGVSQNPRHKITKRGQNVTFRCDPISEHNRLYWYRQTLGQGPEFLTYFQNEAQLEKSRLLSDRFSAERPKGSFSTLEIQRTEQGDSAMYLCASSARDRPSDTQYFGPGTRLTVL.

Judged by abundance, this clone is medium-sized (0.01 to 0.1%). The chain carries TRBV19 and TRBJ1-3; D is unclear. The V end lost 6 bases, the J end lost 0 bases, and 12 bases lay between the germline ends. The CDR3 length is 15 residues. Looked up from germline, CDR1 is LNHDA and CDR2 is SQIVND (reference sequence). The CDR3 region has the DNA TGTGCCAGTAGCCTGACATCGAGCTCTGGAAACACCATATATTTT. Amino acid sequence: CASSLTSSSGNTIYF.

The chain uses TRBV11-2 and TRBJ2-3, with 8 bases lining up with TRBD1. With V trimmed by 1 base and J by 3 bases, 3 bases remained unmatched. Germline CDR1 SGHAT, CDR2 FQNNGV. CDR3 size: 15 residues. CDR3 sequence (DNA): TGTGCCAGCAGCTTAGGCAGGGGGCCGACAGATACGCAGTATTTT. This codes for CASSLGRGPTDTQYF.

The chain employs TRBV7-2 and TRBJ2-2, with TRBD1 matching 8 bases. V shed 3 bases, J shed 0 bases, and the junction held 3 bases outside the gene matches. CDR3 size: 16 residues. From germline, CDR1 is SGHTA and CDR2 FQGNSA. In DNA form, the CDR3 reads TGTGCCAGCAGCTTCCCGGGACAGGCGAACACCGGGGAGCTGTTTTTT. Its translation: CASSFPGQANTGELFF.

The V gene is TRBV10-1, the J gene TRBJ2-7, with 10 bases matching TRBD2. This CDR3 contains 16 residues. The ends lost 3 bases at V and 1 base at J; junction bases unmatched: 6. CDR1 and CDR2 from the germline V gene are WNHNN and SYGVQD (reference sequence). CDR3 region: CASSDPGLAESYEQYF. Written as DNA, the CDR3 is TGCGCCAGCAGTGACCCCGGACTAGCGGAATCCTACGAGCAGTACTTC.